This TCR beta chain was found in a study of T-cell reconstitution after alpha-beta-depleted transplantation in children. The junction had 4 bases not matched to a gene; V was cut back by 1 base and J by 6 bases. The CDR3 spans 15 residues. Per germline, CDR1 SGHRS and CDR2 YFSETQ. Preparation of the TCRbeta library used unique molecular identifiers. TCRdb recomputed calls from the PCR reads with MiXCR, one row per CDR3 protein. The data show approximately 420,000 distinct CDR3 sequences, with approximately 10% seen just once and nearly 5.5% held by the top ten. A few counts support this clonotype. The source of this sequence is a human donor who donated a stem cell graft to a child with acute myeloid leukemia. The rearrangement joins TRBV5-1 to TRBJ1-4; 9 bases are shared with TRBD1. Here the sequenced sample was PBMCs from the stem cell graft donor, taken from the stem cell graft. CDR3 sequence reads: CASSLSDRGHEKLFF. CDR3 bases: TGCGCCAGCAGCTTGTCGGACAGGGGACATGAAAAACTGTTTTTT.